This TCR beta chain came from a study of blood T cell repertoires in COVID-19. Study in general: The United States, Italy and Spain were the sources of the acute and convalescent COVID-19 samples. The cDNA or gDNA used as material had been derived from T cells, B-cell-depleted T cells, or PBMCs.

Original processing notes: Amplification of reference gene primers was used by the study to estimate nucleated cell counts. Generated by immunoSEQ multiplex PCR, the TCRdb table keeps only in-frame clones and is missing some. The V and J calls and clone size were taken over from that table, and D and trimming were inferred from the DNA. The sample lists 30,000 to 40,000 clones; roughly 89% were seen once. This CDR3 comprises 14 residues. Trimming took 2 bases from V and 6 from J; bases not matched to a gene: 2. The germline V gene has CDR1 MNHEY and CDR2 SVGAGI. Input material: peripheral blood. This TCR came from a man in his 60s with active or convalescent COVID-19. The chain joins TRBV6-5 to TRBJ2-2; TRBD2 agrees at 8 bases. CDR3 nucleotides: TGTGCCAGCAGTTACGTAGCGGGACCCGGGGAGCTGTTTTTT. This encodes CASSYVAGPGELFF.